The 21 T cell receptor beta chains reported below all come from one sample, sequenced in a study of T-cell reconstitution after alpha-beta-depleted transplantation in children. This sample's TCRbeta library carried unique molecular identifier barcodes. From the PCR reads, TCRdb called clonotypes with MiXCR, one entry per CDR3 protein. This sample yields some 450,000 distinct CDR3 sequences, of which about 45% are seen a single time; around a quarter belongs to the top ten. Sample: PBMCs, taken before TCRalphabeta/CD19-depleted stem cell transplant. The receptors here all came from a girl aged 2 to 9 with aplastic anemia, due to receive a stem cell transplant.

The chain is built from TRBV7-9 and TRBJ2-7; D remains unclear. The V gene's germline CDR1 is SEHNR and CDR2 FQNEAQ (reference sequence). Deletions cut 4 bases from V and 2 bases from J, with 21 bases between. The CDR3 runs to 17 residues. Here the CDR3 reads CASSSEWTLNRAYEQYF. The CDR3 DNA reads TGTGCCAGCAGCTCCGAATGGACCCTAAACCGTGCCTACGAGCAGTACTTC.

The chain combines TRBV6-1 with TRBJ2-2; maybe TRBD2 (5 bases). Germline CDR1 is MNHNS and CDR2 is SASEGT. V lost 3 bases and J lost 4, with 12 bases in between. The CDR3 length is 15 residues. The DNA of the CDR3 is TGTGCCAGCAGTGATGAAGGAGAGGGCACCGGGGAGCTGTTTTTT. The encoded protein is CASSDEGEGTGELFF.

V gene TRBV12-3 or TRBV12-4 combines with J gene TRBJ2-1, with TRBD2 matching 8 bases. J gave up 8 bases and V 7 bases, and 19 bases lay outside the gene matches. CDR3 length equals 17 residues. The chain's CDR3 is CASTWLRRIAGYHEQFF. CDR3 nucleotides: TGTGCCAGCACCTGGCTTCGAAGGATAGCGGGATACCATGAGCAGTTCTTC.

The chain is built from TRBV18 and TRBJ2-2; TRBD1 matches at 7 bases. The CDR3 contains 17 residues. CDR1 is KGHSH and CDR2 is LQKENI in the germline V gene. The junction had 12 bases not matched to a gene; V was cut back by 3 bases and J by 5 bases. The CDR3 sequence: CASSPTMDRRTTGELFF. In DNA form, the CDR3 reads TGTGCCAGCTCACCTACCATGGACAGGCGGACAACCGGGGAGCTGTTTTTT. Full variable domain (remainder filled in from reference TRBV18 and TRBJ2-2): NAGVMQNPRHLVRRRGQEARLRCSPMKGHSHVYWYRQLPEEGLKFMVYLQKENIIDESGMPKERFSAEFPKEGPSILRIQQVVRGDSAAYFCASSPTMDRRTTGELFFGEGSRLTVL.

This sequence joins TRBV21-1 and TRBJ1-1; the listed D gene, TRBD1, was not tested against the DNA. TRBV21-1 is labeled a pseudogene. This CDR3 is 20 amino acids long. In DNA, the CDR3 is TGTGCCAGCCGAAATAAAAGGGGACAGGGGGTCTTAAACTGGAGCACTGAAGCTTTCTTT. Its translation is CASRNKRGQGVLNWSTEAFF.

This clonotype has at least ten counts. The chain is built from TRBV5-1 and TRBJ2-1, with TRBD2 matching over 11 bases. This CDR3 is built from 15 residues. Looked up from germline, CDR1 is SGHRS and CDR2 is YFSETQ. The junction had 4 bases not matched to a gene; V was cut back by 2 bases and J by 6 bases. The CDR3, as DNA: TGCGCCAGCAGCTTCTGGCTAGCGGGAGGCAATGAGCAGTTCTTC. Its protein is CASSFWLAGGNEQFF.

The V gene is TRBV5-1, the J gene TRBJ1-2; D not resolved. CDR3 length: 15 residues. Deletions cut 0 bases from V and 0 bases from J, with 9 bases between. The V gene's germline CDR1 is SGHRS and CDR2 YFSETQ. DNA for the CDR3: TGCGCCAGCAGCTTGGAGGGCAGAGCTAACTATGGCTACACCTTC. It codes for CASSLEGRANYGYTF.

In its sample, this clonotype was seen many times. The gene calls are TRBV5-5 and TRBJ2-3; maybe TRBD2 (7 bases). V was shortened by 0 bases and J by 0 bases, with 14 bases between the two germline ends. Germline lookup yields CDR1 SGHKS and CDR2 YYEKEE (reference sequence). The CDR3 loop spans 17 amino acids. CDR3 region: CASSLAGGARSTDTQYF. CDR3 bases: TGTGCCAGCAGCTTGGCGGGGGGCGCTAGGAGCACAGATACGCAGTATTTT.

Written as DNA, the CDR3 is TGTGCCAGCGCGACAGAGCGGGCAGATACGCAGTATTTT. Amino acid sequence: CASATERADTQYF. This chain connects TRBV6-6 to TRBJ2-3, with D possibly TRBD2 on 6 matching bases. Looked up from germline, CDR1 is MNHNY and CDR2 is SVGAGI (reference sequence). Trimming took off 8 bases at V and 4 bases at J, with 13 bases between the two ends. This CDR3 is built from 13 residues.

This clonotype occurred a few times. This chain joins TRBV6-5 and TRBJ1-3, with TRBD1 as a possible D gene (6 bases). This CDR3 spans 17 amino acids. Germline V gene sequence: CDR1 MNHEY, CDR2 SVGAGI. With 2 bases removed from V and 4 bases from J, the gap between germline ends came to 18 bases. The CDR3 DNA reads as TGTGCCAGCAGTTACCTGCCCCGGGGGGCAAGGGGAAACACCATATATTTT. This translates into CASSYLPRGARGNTIYF.

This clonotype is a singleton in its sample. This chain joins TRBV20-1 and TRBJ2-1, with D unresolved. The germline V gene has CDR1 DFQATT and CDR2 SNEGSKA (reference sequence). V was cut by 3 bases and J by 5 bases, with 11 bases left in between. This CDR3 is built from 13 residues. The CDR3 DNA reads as TGCAGTGCTAGTTTTCGGGCTAACAATGAGCAGTTCTTC. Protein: CSASFRANNEQFF.

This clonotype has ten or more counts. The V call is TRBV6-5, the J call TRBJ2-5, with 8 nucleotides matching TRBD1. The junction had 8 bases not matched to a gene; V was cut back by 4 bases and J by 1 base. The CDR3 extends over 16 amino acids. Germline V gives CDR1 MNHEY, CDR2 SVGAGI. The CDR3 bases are TGTGCCAGCAGTTTCTCCGGGACAGGAGTCCAAGAGACCCAGTACTTC. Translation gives CASSFSGTGVQETQYF.

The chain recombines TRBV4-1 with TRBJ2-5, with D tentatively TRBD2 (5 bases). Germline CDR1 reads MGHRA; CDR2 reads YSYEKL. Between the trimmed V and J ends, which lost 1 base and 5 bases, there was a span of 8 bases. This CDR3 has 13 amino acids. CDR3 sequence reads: CASSQGERETQYF. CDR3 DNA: TGCGCCAGCAGCCAAGGGGAGAGGGAGACCCAGTACTTC.

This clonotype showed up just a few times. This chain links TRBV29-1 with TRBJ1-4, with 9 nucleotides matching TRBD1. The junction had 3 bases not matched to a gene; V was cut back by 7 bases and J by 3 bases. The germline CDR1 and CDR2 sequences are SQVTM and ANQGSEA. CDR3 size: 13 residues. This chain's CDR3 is CSARTGANEKLFF. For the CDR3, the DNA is TGCAGCGCCCGGACAGGGGCTAATGAAAAACTGTTTTTT. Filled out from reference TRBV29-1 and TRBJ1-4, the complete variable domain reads SAVISQKPSRDICQRGTSLTIQCQVDSQVTMMFWYRQQPGQSLTLIATANQGSEATYESGFVIDKFPISRPNLTFSTLTVSNMSPEDSSIYLCSARTGANEKLFFGSGTQLSVL.

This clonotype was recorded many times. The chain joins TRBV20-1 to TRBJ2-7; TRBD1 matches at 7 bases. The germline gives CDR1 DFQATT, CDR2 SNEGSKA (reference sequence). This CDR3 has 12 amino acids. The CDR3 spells CSASGTAYEQYF. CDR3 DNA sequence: TGCAGCGCCTCCGGGACAGCCTACGAGCAGTACTTC.

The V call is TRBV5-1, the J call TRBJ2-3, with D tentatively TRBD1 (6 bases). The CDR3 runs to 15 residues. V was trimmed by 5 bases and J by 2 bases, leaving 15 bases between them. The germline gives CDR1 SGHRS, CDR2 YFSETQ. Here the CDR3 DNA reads TGCGCCAGCAGACCCGGGACAATCCCCACAGATACGCAGTATTTT. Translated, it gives CASRPGTIPTDTQYF. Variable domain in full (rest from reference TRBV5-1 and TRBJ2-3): KAGVTQTPRYLIKTRGQQVTLSCSPISGHRSVSWYQQTPGQGLQFLFEYFSETQRNKGNFPGRFSGRQFSNSRSEMNVSTLELGDSALYLCASRPGTIPTDTQYFGPGTRLTVL.

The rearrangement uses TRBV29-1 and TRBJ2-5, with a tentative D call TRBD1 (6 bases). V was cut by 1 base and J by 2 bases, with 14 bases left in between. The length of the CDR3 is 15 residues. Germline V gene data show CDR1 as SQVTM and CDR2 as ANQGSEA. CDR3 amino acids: CSVEGGPGQQETQYF. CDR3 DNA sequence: TGCAGCGTTGAAGGGGGTCCCGGACAGCAAGAGACCCAGTACTTC.

CDR3 bases: TGCGCCAGCAGCCCCGGGACTAGCGGGAGAAGGGTAGATACGCAGTATTTT. This encodes CASSPGTSGRRVDTQYF. V gene TRBV5-1 combines with J gene TRBJ2-3, with 14 bases identical to TRBD2. The CDR3 consists of 17 residues. The V and J ends lost 4 bases and 5 bases, in that order; junction bases with no gene match: 9. Germline V gene sequence: CDR1 SGHRS, CDR2 YFSETQ. The full variable domain, rest sourced from reference TRBV5-1 and TRBJ2-3, is KAGVTQTPRYLIKTRGQQVTLSCSPISGHRSVSWYQQTPGQGLQFLFEYFSETQRNKGNFPGRFSGRQFSNSRSEMNVSTLELGDSALYLCASSPGTSGRRVDTQYFGPGTRLTVL.

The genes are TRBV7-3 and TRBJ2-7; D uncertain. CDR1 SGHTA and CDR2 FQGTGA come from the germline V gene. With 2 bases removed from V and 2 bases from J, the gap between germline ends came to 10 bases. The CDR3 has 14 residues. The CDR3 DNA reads TGTGCCAGCAGCTTATGGGCGGATGCCTACGAGCAGTACTTC. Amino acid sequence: CASSLWADAYEQYF.

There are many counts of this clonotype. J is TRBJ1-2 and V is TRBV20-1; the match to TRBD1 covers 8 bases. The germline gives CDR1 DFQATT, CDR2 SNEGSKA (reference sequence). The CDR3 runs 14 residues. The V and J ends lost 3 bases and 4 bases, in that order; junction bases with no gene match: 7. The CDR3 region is CSASSGGASYGYTF. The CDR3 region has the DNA TGCAGTGCTAGTTCAGGGGGCGCGAGCTATGGCTACACCTTC.

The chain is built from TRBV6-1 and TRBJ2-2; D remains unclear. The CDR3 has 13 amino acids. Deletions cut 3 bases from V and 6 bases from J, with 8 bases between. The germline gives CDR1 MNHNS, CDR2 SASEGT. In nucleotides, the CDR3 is TGTGCCAGCAGTGATTGGTGGGCCGGGGAGCTGTTTTTT. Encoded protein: CASSDWWAGELFF.